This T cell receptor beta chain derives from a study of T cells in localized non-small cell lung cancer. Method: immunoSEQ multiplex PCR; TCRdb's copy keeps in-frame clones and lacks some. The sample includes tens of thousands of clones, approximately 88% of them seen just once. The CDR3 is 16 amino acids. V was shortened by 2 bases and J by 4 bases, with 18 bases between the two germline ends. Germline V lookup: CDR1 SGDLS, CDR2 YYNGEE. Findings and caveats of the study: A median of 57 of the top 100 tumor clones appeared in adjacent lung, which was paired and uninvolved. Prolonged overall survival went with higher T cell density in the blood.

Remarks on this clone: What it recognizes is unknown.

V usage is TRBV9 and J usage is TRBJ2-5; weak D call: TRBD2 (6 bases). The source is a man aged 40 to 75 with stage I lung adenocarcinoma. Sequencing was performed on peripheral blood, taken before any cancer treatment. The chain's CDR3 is CASSVGRIRAGETQYF. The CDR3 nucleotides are TGTGCCAGCAGCGTGGGGAGGATAAGGGCCGGAGAGACCCAGTACTTC.